This T cell receptor (beta chain) derives from a study of T cell responses to AZD1222 COVID-19 vaccine. Trimming removed 8 bases from V and 9 bases from J, with 17 bases in between. Germline CDR1 is SNHLY and CDR2 is FYNNEI. The CDR3 loop spans 13 amino acids. Concerning this clone: Its antigen is as yet unknown.

Study-level points and caveats: Seropositive at baseline were only 5 or 6 AZD1222 recipients.

Generated by immunoSEQ multiplex PCR, the TCRdb table keeps only in-frame clones and is missing some. The profile shows approximately 130,000 clones, 88% of them singletons. Sequencing was performed on peripheral blood, taken 28 days after the second AZD1222 dose. The clonotype comes from an adult who received the AZD1222 COVID-19 vaccine. The gene calls are TRBV2 and TRBJ2-1; tentatively, D is TRBD1 (8 bases). The CDR3 is CASGGTTGGEQFF. The CDR3, as DNA: TGTGCCAGCGGAGGGACTACAGGGGGTGAGCAGTTCTTC.